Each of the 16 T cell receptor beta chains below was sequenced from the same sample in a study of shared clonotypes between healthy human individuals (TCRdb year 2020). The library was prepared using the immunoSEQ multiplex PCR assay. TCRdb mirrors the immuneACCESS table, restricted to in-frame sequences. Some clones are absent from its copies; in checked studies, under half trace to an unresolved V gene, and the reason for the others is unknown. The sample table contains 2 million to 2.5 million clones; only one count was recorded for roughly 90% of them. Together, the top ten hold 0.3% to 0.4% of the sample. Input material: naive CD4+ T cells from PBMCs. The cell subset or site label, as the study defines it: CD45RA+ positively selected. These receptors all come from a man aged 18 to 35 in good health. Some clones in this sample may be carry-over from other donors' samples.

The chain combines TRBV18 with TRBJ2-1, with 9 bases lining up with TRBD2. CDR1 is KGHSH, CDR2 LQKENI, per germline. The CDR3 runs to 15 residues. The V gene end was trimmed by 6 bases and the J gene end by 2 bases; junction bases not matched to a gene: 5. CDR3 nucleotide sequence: TGTGCCAGCTCGCGGGTAGCGGGAGCCTACAATGAGCAGTTCTTC. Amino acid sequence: CASSRVAGAYNEQFF.

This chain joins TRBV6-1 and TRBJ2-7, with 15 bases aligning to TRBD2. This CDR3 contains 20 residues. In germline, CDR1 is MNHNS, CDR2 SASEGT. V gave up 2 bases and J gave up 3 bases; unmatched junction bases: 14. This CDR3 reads CASSERTGLAGGPTRYEQYF. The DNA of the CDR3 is TGTGCCAGCAGTGAAAGGACTGGACTAGCGGGAGGGCCCACCCGCTACGAGCAGTACTTC.

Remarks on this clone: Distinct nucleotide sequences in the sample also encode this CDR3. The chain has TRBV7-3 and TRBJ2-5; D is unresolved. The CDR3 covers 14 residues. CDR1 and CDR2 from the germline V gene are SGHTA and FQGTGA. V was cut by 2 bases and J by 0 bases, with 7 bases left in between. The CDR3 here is CASSLGRNQETQYF. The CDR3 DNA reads TGTGCCAGCAGCTTAGGGCGGAACCAAGAGACCCAGTACTTC.

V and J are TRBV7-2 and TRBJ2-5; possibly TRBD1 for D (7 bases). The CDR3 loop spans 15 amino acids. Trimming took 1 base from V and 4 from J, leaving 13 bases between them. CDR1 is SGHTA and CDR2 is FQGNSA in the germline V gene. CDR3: CASSLGNRGGETQYF. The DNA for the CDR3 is TGTGCCAGCAGCTTAGGTAACAGGGGAGGAGAGACCCAGTACTTC.

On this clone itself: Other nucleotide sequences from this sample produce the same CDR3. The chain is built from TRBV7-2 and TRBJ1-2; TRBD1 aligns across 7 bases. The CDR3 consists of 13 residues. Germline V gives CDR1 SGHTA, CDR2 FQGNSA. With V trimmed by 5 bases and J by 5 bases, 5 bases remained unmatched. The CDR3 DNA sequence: TGTGCCAGCAGCCGAGGGACAGATTATGGCTACACCTTC. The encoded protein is CASSRGTDYGYTF.

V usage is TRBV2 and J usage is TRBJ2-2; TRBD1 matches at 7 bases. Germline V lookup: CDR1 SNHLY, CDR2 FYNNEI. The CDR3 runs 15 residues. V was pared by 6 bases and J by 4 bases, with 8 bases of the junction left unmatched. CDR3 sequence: CASSLPPGGTGELFF. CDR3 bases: TGTGCCAGCAGCCTACCTCCAGGGGGCACCGGGGAGCTGTTTTTT.

Here the CDR3 reads CASSESGRVTGELFF. The CDR3 bases are TGTGCCAGCAGCGAAAGCGGGAGGGTCACCGGGGAGCTGTTTTTT. The rearrangement links TRBV9 to TRBJ2-2; 10 bases map to TRBD2. The CDR3 is made up of 15 amino acids. Germline assignment: CDR1 SGDLS and CDR2 YYNGEE. V lost 3 bases, J lost 4 bases, and 3 bases stayed unmatched. Drawing the rest from reference TRBV9 and TRBJ2-2, the complete variable domain is DSGVTQTPKHLITATGQRVTLRCSPRSGDLSVYWYQQSLDQGLQFLIQYYNGEERAKGNILERFSAQQFPDLHSELNLSSLELGDSALYFCASSESGRVTGELFFGEGSRLTVL.

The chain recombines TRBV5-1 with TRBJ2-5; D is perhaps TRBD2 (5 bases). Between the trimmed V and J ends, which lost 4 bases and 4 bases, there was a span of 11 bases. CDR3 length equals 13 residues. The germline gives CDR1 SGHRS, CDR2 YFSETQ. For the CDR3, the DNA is TGCGCCAGCAGCCCCTTCGGGGTAGAGACCCAGTACTTC. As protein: CASSPFGVETQYF.

The DNA for the CDR3 is TGTGCCAGCAGCCGACCCGGTAGCTTCACCGGGGAGCTGTTTTTT. This translates into CASSRPGSFTGELFF. The chain carries TRBV28 and TRBJ2-2; no definite D call. This CDR3 contains 15 residues. Trimming pared 6 bases from V and 4 bases from J, leaving 15 bases between. CDR1 is MDHEN and CDR2 is SYDVKM in the germline V gene.

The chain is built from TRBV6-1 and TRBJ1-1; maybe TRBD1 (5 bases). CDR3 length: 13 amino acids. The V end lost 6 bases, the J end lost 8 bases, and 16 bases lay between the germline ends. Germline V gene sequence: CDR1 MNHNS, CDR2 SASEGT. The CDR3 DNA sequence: TGTGCCAGCAGCGCGGGACCAGTTATGGAAGCTTTCTTT. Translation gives CASSAGPVMEAFF.

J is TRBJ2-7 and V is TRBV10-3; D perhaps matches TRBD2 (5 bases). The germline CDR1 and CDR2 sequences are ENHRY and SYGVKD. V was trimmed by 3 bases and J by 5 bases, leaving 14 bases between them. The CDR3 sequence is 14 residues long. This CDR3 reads CAISERERFHEQYF. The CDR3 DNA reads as TGTGCCATCAGTGAACGGGAACGCTTTCACGAGCAGTACTTC.

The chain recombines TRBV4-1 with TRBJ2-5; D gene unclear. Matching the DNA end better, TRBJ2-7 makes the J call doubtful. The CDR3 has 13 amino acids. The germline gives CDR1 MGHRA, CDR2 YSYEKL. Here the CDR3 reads CASSQADLHEQYF. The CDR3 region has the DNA TGCGCCAGCAGCCAAGCGGACCTCCACGAGCAGTACTTC.

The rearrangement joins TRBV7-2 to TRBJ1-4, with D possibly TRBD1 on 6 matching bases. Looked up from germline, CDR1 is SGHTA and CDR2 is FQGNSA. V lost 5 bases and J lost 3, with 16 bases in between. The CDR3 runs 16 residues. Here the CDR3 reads CASSPMGGTSNEKLFF. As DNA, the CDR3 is TGTGCCAGCAGCCCTATGGGGGGGACATCTAATGAAAAACTGTTTTTT.

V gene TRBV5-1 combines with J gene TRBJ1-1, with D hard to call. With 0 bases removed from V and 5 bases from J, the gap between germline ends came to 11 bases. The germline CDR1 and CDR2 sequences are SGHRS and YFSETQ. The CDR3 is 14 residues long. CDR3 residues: CASSLAVGVTEAFF. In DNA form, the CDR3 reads TGCGCCAGCAGCTTGGCAGTCGGGGTGACTGAAGCTTTCTTT.

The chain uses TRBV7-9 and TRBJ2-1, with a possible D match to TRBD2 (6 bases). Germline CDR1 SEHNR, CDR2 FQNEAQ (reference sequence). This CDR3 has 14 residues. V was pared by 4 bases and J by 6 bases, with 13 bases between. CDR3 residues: CASSSRDWANEQFF. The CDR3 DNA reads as TGTGCCAGCAGCTCCCGGGACTGGGCCAATGAGCAGTTCTTC. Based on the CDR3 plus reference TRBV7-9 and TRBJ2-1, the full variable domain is DTGVSQNPRHKITKRGQNVTFRCDPISEHNRLYWYRQTLGQGPEFLTYFQNEAQLEKSRLLSDRFSAERPKGSFSTLEIQRTEQGDSAMYLCASSSRDWANEQFFGPGTRLTVL.

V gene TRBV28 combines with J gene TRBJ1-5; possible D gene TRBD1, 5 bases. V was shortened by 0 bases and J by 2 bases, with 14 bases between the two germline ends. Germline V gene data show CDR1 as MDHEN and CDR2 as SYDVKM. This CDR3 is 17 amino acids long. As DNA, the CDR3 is TGTGCCAGCAGTTTATGGGAACCGGGGCTCGGCAATCAGCCCCAGCATTTT. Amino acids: CASSLWEPGLGNQPQHF.